A selection of T cell receptor beta chains follows, all from one sample in a study of T cells after yellow fever vaccination. TCRdb used MiXCR to reprocess the 5' RACE reads, holding one entry per CDR3 protein. The data hold approximately 550,000 distinct CDR3 sequences, with 15% to 20% observed a single time. The material sequenced was PBMCs, taken 15 days after the yellow fever booster vaccination. The receptors were gathered from a man younger than 45 who received the YFV17D yellow fever vaccine. Each CDR3 is given with its conserved first and last residue. The D gene is left open where the match is weak. Size is stated for part of the rows, as once, few or many counts, or as a class when the clone is expanded.

CDR3	DNA	J	size	V	D
CASSRFGVPNTGELFF	TGTGCCAGCAGCCGGTTCGGGGTCCCAAACACCGGGGAGCTGTTTTTT	TRBJ2-2	few	TRBV7-2	.
CASSLRATSGRHSSYNEQFF	TGTGCCAGCAGCTTACGGGCGACTAGCGGGAGGCATAGCTCCTACAATGAGCAGTTCTTC	TRBJ2-1	.	TRBV11-2	TRBD2
CASSLWQGSERETQYF	TGTGCCAGCAGTTTATGGCAGGGTAGTGAACGAGAGACCCAGTACTTC	TRBJ2-5	few	TRBV12-3/TRBV12-4	.
CASSFTGTANYGYTF	TGCGCCAGCAGCTTCACCGGGACTGCCAATTATGGCTACACCTTC	TRBJ1-2	few	TRBV5-1	.
CASRQGDFSYEQYF	TGTGCCAGCAGACAGGGCGATTTCTCCTACGAGCAGTACTTC	TRBJ2-7	.	TRBV28	.
CASSLGQAQDTQYF	TGTGCCAGCAGCTTAGGACAGGCCCAAGATACGCAGTATTTT	TRBJ2-3	.	TRBV7-9	.
CATITDRENGELFF	TGTGCCACCATTACAGACAGGGAAAACGGGGAGCTGTTTTTT	TRBJ2-2	.	TRBV15	TRBD1
CASSTEGQGGQPQHF	TGTGCCAGCAGTACAGAGGGGCAGGGGGGTCAGCCCCAGCATTTT	TRBJ1-5	.	TRBV9	TRBD1
CASSLGSYNEQFF	TGTGCCAGCAGCTTAGGGTCCTACAATGAGCAGTTCTTC	TRBJ2-1	many	TRBV7-2	.
CASTTRNTEAFF	TGTGCCAGCACAACACGGAACACTGAAGCTTTCTTT	TRBJ1-1	.	TRBV6-2/TRBV6-3	.
CAWSDRVKDTQYF	TGTGCCTGGAGTGACAGGGTTAAGGATACGCAGTATTTT	TRBJ2-3	few	TRBV30	.
CASSWAGTSGRADTQYF	TGCGCCAGCAGCTGGGCCGGGACTAGCGGGAGGGCAGATACGCAGTATTTT	TRBJ2-3	.	TRBV5-1	TRBD2
CASRPSASYEQYF	TGTGCCAGCAGGCCTTCGGCCTCCTACGAGCAGTACTTC	TRBJ2-7	.	TRBV6-1	.
CASSLAGTSGSYNEQFF	TGTGCCAGCAGCTTAGCTGGGACTAGCGGCTCCTACAATGAGCAGTTCTTC	TRBJ2-1	.	TRBV7-9	TRBD2
CASSLGLAGWADTQYF	TGTGCCAGCAGCTTGGGCCTAGCGGGTTGGGCAGATACGCAGTATTTT	TRBJ2-3	few	TRBV5-6	TRBD2
CASSPQGLRELFF	TGTGCCAGCAGCCCACAGGGTCTACGGGAGCTGTTTTTT	TRBJ2-2	.	TRBV7-9	.
CSATWTGEETQYF	TGCAGTGCTACCTGGACAGGGGAAGAGACCCAGTACTTC	TRBJ2-5	.	TRBV20-1	TRBD1
CASSRGTRTDTQYF	TGCGCCAGCAGCCGTGGTACCCGCACAGATACGCAGTATTTT	TRBJ2-3	.	TRBV4-3	.
CASSVTTAVGYGYTF	TGTGCCAGCAGCGTAACTACGGCGGTCGGCTATGGCTACACCTTC	TRBJ1-2	.	TRBV9	.
CATGTDDRGGGALETQYF	TGTGCCACCGGGACAGATGATAGGGGCGGAGGGGCCTTGGAGACCCAGTACTTC	TRBJ2-5	few	TRBV24-1	.
CASSSWTSGTSYNEQFF	TGCGCCAGCAGCTCATGGACTAGCGGGACCTCCTACAATGAGCAGTTCTTC	TRBJ2-1	few	TRBV5-1	TRBD2
CASKVRGSIWQYF	TGTGCCAGCAAAGTAAGGGGCTCCATCTGGCAGTACTTC	TRBJ2-7	few	TRBV12-3/TRBV12-4	.
CASSSGSWTGSYGYTF	TGTGCCAGCAGCTCAGGATCATGGACAGGCTCGTATGGCTACACCTTC	TRBJ1-2	few	TRBV7-9	TRBD1
CAWSVEYGYTF	TGTGCCTGGAGTGTGGAATACGGCTACACCTTC	TRBJ1-2	few	TRBV30	.
CASRQGLAASIDTQYF	TGTGCCAGCAGACAAGGACTAGCGGCGTCCATAGATACGCAGTATTTT	TRBJ2-3	few	TRBV2	TRBD2
CASSTLGQPQHF	TGTGCCAGTAGTACCCTGGGCCAGCCCCAGCATTTT	TRBJ1-5	.	TRBV19	.
CASSPLAHSSYNEQFF	TGTGCCAGCAGTCCTCTGGCCCATTCCTCCTACAATGAGCAGTTCTTC	TRBJ2-1	few	TRBV28	.
CASRRDGSIYEQYF	TGTGCCAGCAGGAGGGACGGGAGTATCTACGAGCAGTACTTC	TRBJ2-7	few	TRBV2	.
CASSQDIGSYEQYF	TGCGCCAGCAGCCAAGACATAGGGTCCTACGAGCAGTACTTC	TRBJ2-7	few	TRBV4-3	.
CASSPGDRIYEQYF	TGTGCCAGCAGCCCGGGGGACAGGATCTACGAGCAGTACTTC	TRBJ2-7	few	TRBV6-1	TRBD1
CASSQAIAGATDTQYF	TGCGCCAGCAGCCAAGCTATAGCGGGAGCCACAGATACGCAGTATTTT	TRBJ2-3	.	TRBV4-3	TRBD2
CASSFQPSGRGEQFF	TGTGCCAGCAGCTTCCAACCTAGCGGGAGGGGTGAGCAGTTCTTC	TRBJ2-1	.	TRBV7-2	TRBD2
CASSLPVEYGYTF	TGTGCCAGCAGCTTGCCTGTTGAGTATGGCTACACCTTC	TRBJ1-2	few	TRBV5-6	.
CASSLSSIGNTIYF	TGTGCCAGCAGCTTATCTTCCATTGGAAACACCATATATTTT	TRBJ1-3	few	TRBV11-2	.
CASSWSGGRLVEQFF	TGTGCCAGCAGCTGGAGCGGCGGGAGACTGGTAGAGCAGTTCTTC	TRBJ2-1	.	TRBV7-9	TRBD2
CASTKQGASGNTIYF	TGTGCCAGCACCAAACAGGGCGCGTCTGGAAACACCATATATTTT	TRBJ1-3	.	TRBV6-1	.
CASSPVAGGDNEQFF	TGCGCCAGCAGCCCAGTGGCGGGAGGTGACAATGAGCAGTTCTTC	TRBJ2-1	few	TRBV5-1	TRBD2
CASQKAGGAGEAFF	TGTGCCAGCCAAAAAGCGGGGGGGGCGGGTGAAGCTTTCTTT	TRBJ1-1	few	TRBV12-3/TRBV12-4	.
CASSYVRGGAVDGYTF	TGTGCCAGCAGTTACGTCCGTGGAGGGGCCGTGGATGGCTACACCTTC	TRBJ1-2	.	TRBV6-5	.
CASSARDGYYEQYF	TGTGCCAGCAGCGCCCGAGACGGATACTACGAGCAGTACTTC	TRBJ2-7	few	TRBV5-5	.
CASSQVDGGNEKLFF	TGCGCCAGCAGCCAAGTAGATGGGGGTAATGAAAAACTGTTTTTT	TRBJ1-4	once	TRBV4-3	.
CASNGRRERTDTQYF	TGTGCCAGCAACGGGAGGCGGGAGCGCACAGATACGCAGTATTTT	TRBJ2-3	few	TRBV6-1	TRBD2
CASRGTGGSTDTQYF	TGTGCCAGCAGGGGGACAGGGGGAAGCACAGATACGCAGTATTTT	TRBJ2-3	few	TRBV6-1	TRBD1
CASSQTPGNTIYF	TGTGCCAGCAGCCAAACCCCTGGAAACACCATATATTTT	TRBJ1-3	.	TRBV11-2	.
CASSSQGATKNIQYF	TGTGCCAGCAGTAGCCAGGGGGCAACCAAAAACATTCAGTACTTC	TRBJ2-4	.	TRBV6-1	TRBD1
CASSRGDLPKNYGYTF	TGCGCCAGCAGCCGGGGGGACCTGCCGAAGAACTATGGCTACACCTTC	TRBJ1-2	few	TRBV5-1	.
CASSSRLAGTDTQYF	TGTGCCAGCTCATCCCGACTAGCTGGTACAGATACGCAGTATTTT	TRBJ2-3	.	TRBV18	TRBD2
CSAGTSRRPSYEQYF	TGCAGTGCCGGGACTAGCCGGCGGCCCTCCTACGAGCAGTACTTC	TRBJ2-7	few	TRBV20-1	TRBD2
CATSDWGGGNTGELFF	TGTGCCACCAGTGATTGGGGCGGGGGCAACACCGGGGAGCTGTTTTTT	TRBJ2-2	many	TRBV24-1	.
CASSYGHGVDTEAFF	TGCGCCAGCAGCTACGGGCACGGGGTCGACACTGAAGCTTTCTTT	TRBJ1-1	.	TRBV5-1	.
CASSRGGNQDEQFF	TGTGCCAGCAGTCGGGGGGGGAACCAGGATGAGCAGTTCTTC	TRBJ2-1	.	TRBV27	TRBD2
CASRDETQYF	TGTGCCAGCAGGGATGAGACCCAGTACTTC	TRBJ2-5	few	TRBV28	.
CVTSGRAGDTQYF	TGTGTAACTAGCGGGAGGGCGGGAGATACGCAGTATTTT	TRBJ2-3	.	TRBV28	TRBD2
CASSLNSDTGELFF	TGTGCCAGCAGCTTAAACTCGGATACCGGGGAGCTGTTTTTT	TRBJ2-2	.	TRBV7-9	.
CASSYSNHLSYEQYF	TGTGCCAGCAGTTACTCGAACCACCTCTCCTACGAGCAGTACTTC	TRBJ2-7	few	TRBV6-5	.
CATSSSGATQYF	TGTGCCACCAGCAGCTCTGGGGCTACGCAGTATTTT	TRBJ2-3	.	TRBV15	.